This T cell receptor (beta chain) appears in the sequencing data of a study of blood T cells in healthy people across ages. General study findings and limits: PBMCs were not sorted, which prevented a conclusive comparison of naive versus antigen-experienced cells.

On this clonotype: No antigen is known for it.

Using a J-beta primer mix together with a sample-barcoded 5' primer, a second PCR was run for roughly 6 to 11 cycles. With 12 random nucleotides, a template-switch adaptor tagged each individual cDNA molecule. MiXCR was run by TCRdb on the 5' RACE reads, yielding one entry per CDR3 protein. The data show fewer than 2,000,000 distinct CDR3 sequences, 30% to 40% seen once. With V trimmed by 6 bases and J by 4 bases, 11 bases remained unmatched. The CDR3 has 15 amino acids. Drawing of peripheral blood yielded about 10 milliliters from each donor. Per-sample PBMC isolation yielded at least 6.5 million cells.

The chain carries TRBV12-3 or TRBV12-4 and TRBJ1-2; 7 bases line up with TRBD1. The source of this sequence is a human donor in good health. Sequencing was done on a sample of blood. In nucleotides, the CDR3 is TGTGCCAGCAGGGGGGTTGGACAGGCGACCTATGGCTACACCTTC. Protein: CASRGVGQATYGYTF.